The 23 T cell receptor beta chains below were found in one sample sequenced in a study of Ad26.COV2.S vaccination and SARS-CoV-2 variants. The data were produced by immunoSEQ multiplex PCR, yet TCRdb's version contains in-frame clones alone and is incomplete. The sample consists of 350,000 to 400,000 clones, approximately 90% of them appearing once. The treatment here: approximately 18 received Ad26.COV2.S at low or high dose, single or two shots; several received placebo; per-sample allocation not given. After the first vaccine or placebo injection, samples were drawn on day 63. Sequenced material: peripheral blood, taken in a trial of Ad26.COV2.S vaccine versus placebo. These receptors originate from a person aged 18-60 years who received the Ad26.COV2.S COVID-19 vaccine or a placebo.

Written as DNA, the CDR3 is TGTGCCAGCAGCCCGGAGACAGGGCGTTCCGGGGAGCTGTTTTTT. This sequence encodes CASSPETGRSGELFF. The chain recombines TRBV5-8 with TRBJ2-2; 7 bases map to TRBD1. After removal of 4 bases from V and 6 bases from J, the junction contained 9 bases not matched to a gene. The CDR3 covers 15 residues. Germline CDR1 reads SGHTS; CDR2 reads YDEGEE.

The chain couples TRBV10-3 to TRBJ1-3; no definite D call. Germline V gene lookup returns CDR1 ENHRY and CDR2 SYGVKD. The CDR3 has 11 amino acids. The CDR3 here is CASEERNTIYF. The CDR3 DNA reads TGTGCATCGGAGGAGCGAAACACCATATATTTT.

This clone was recorded a few times. The chain recombines TRBV3-1 (or the pseudogene TRBV3-2) with TRBJ1-6; the D gene is possibly TRBD1 (6 bases). The V gene's germline CDR1 is LGHDT and CDR2 YNNKEL (reference sequence). Trimming left V 4 bases short and J 9 bases short, with 13 bases between. This CDR3 has 14 amino acids. In nucleotides, the CDR3 is TGTGCCAGCAGCCCACCAGGGGAGATTTCACCCCTCCACTTT. Translation gives CASSPPGEISPLHF.

The chain combines TRBV19 with TRBJ2-7; D is possibly TRBD1 (6 bases). Germline values: CDR1 LNHDA, CDR2 SQIVND (reference sequence). The length of the CDR3 is 16 residues. The V gene lost 3 bases and the J gene lost 9 bases, with 24 bases spanning the gap. The CDR3 here is CASSIGGAYQGERQYF. CDR3 nucleotides: TGTGCCAGTAGTATTGGGGGCGCTTACCAAGGGGAAAGGCAGTACTTC.

The chain couples TRBV20-1 to TRBJ2-7; no reliable D call. Trimming cost V 3 bases and J 2 bases, with 11 bases left between them. The CDR3 is 13 residues long. The germline V gene has CDR1 DFQATT and CDR2 SNEGSKA (reference sequence). CDR3 in amino acids: CSASSSATYEQYF. CDR3 in DNA: TGCAGTGCTAGTAGCAGCGCGACCTACGAGCAGTACTTC.

J is TRBJ1-1 and V is TRBV27; 7 nucleotides line up with TRBD1. This CDR3 is 14 amino acids long. Germline V gene data show CDR1 as MNHEY and CDR2 as SMNVEV (reference sequence). V gave up 0 bases and J gave up 5 bases; unmatched junction bases: 3. CDR3 bases: TGTGCCAGCAGTTTATCCTCCAGGGGGACTGAAGCTTTCTTT. Encoded protein: CASSLSSRGTEAFF.

V and J are TRBV19 and TRBJ1-4; D gene uncertain. Germline V CDR1 and CDR2: LNHDA, SQIVND (reference sequence). CDR3 length equals 13 residues. Deletions cut 5 bases from V and 10 bases from J, with 14 bases between. CDR3 protein: CASSPSRDGKLFF. The CDR3 DNA reads TGTGCCAGTAGTCCCAGCCGGGATGGAAAACTGTTTTTT.

The V gene is TRBV7-2, the J gene TRBJ1-2; D is possibly TRBD1 (6 bases). The CDR3 contains 14 residues. Per the germline V gene, CDR1 is SGHTA and CDR2 is FQGNSA. Trimming took 5 bases from V and 6 from J, leaving 16 bases between them. The CDR3 region is CASSTLGGPDGYTF. The CDR3 coding sequence is TGTGCCAGCAGCACCCTGGGGGGGCCGGATGGCTACACCTTC.

The genes are TRBV11-2 and TRBJ2-1, with 12 nucleotides matching TRBD2. Germline CDR1 reads SGHAT; CDR2 reads FQNNGV. The V and J ends lost 5 bases and 8 bases, in that order; junction bases with no gene match: 7. The CDR3 has 15 residues. CDR3 DNA: TGTGCCAGCAGCCAATCTAGCGGGGGGGCCTATGAGCAGTTCTTC. It translates to CASSQSSGGAYEQFF.

J is TRBJ2-3 and V is TRBV7-9, with a possible D match to TRBD2 (6 bases). The length of the CDR3 is 17 residues. V was shortened by 5 bases and J by 6 bases, with 24 bases between the two germline ends. Germline V gene data show CDR1 as SEHNR and CDR2 as FQNEAQ (reference sequence). The CDR3 sequence: CASSHAGGAGSPDTQYF. CDR3 nucleotide sequence: TGTGCCAGCAGCCACGCCGGAGGGGCCGGATCCCCCGATACGCAGTATTTT.

The chain recombines TRBV6-5 with TRBJ2-1; 7 nucleotides match TRBD2. V dropped 6 bases and J dropped 3; count of bases not matched to a gene: 8. This CDR3 spans 15 amino acids. CDR1 is MNHEY, CDR2 SVGAGI, per germline. This CDR3 is CASRETSQLYNEQFF. CDR3 coding DNA: TGTGCCAGCAGGGAGACTAGCCAACTCTACAATGAGCAGTTCTTC.

The chain uses TRBV6-5 and TRBJ2-1, with 8 bases matching TRBD2. The germline gives CDR1 MNHEY, CDR2 SVGAGI. The CDR3 totals 16 residues. Trimming at V came to 0 bases and at J to 4 bases, leaving 5 bases not matched to a gene. The CDR3: CASSYSGGTRYNEQFF. CDR3 nucleotides: TGTGCCAGCAGTTACTCCGGCGGGACTAGATACAATGAGCAGTTCTTC.

This clone was seen a single time. The J gene is TRBJ1-6, the V gene TRBV18; D unresolved. Germline values: CDR1 KGHSH, CDR2 LQKENI. V dropped 3 bases and J dropped 8 bases, with 20 bases sitting between them. The CDR3 is made up of 17 amino acids. The CDR3 bases are TGTGCCAGCTCACCGACGAGCCCCACAATCCGAGATTCACCCCTCCACTTT. It yields the protein CASSPTSPTIRDSPLHF.

The V and J genes are TRBV6-5 and TRBJ1-5; D gene unclear. The CDR3 contains 14 residues. V dropped 2 bases and J dropped 6 bases, with 11 bases sitting between them. Germline V CDR1 and CDR2: MNHEY, SVGAGI. This CDR3 reads CASSYGMGVQPQHF. Here the CDR3 DNA reads TGTGCCAGCAGTTACGGTATGGGAGTTCAGCCCCAGCATTTT.

The chain is built from TRBV2 and TRBJ1-1; TRBD1 matches 9 bases. CDR1 is SNHLY and CDR2 is FYNNEI in the germline V gene. The CDR3 loop spans 14 amino acids. J was trimmed by 1 base and V by 5 bases; bases with no gene match: 2. In DNA, the CDR3 is TGTGCCAGCAGTTCACAGGGGGCGAACACTGAAGCTTTCTTT. As protein: CASSSQGANTEAFF. The full variable domain, its missing parts supplied by reference TRBV2 and TRBJ1-1, is EPEVTQTPSHQVTQMGQEVILRCVPISNHLYFYWYRQILGQKVEFLVSFYNNEISEKSEIFDDQFSVERPDGSNFTLKIRSTKLEDSAMYFCASSSQGANTEAFFGQGTRLTVV.

The rearrangement joins TRBV7-2 to TRBJ1-1; no reliable D call. Germline V lookup: CDR1 SGHTA, CDR2 FQGNSA. The CDR3 totals 15 residues. V lost 2 bases, J lost 6 bases, and 16 bases lay in between. CDR3: CASSLQDASGAEAFF. CDR3 sequence (DNA): TGTGCCAGCAGCTTACAAGACGCTAGCGGAGCTGAAGCTTTCTTT.

Concerning this clone: Other DNA sequences in the sample encode the same CDR3. This sequence joins TRBV7-8 and TRBJ1-2; D gene ambiguous. The CDR3 covers 13 residues. V was pared by 1 base and J by 4 bases, with 7 bases between. Germline CDR1 is SGHVS and CDR2 is FQNEAQ. The CDR3 sequence: CASSLGGGYGYTF. In DNA, the CDR3 is TGTGCCAGCAGCTTAGGAGGAGGCTATGGCTACACCTTC. Full variable domain (remainder filled in from reference TRBV7-8 and TRBJ1-2): GAGVSQSPRYKVAKRGQDVALRCDPISGHVSLFWYQQALGQGPEFLTYFQNEAQLDKSGLPSDRFFAERPEGSVSTLKIQRTQQEDSAVYLCASSLGGGYGYTFGSGTRLTVV.

V usage is TRBV25-1 and J usage is TRBJ1-5; D gene unclear. Trimming left V 3 bases short and J 0 bases short, with 12 bases between. The CDR3 runs 16 residues. Germline V CDR1 and CDR2: MGHDK, SYGVNS. The CDR3 reads CASSDGNGDSNQPQHF. For the CDR3, the DNA is TGTGCCAGCAGTGATGGGAACGGGGATAGCAATCAGCCCCAGCATTTT. The full variable domain, in which reference TRBV25-1 and TRBJ1-5 provide the parts outside the CDR3, is EADIYQTPRYLVIGTGKKITLECSQTMGHDKMYWYQQDPGMELHLIHYSYGVNSTEKGDLSSESTVSRIRTEHFPLTLESARPSHTSQYLCASSDGNGDSNQPQHFGDGTRLSIL.

Only one count was recorded for this clone. Here the CDR3 DNA reads TGTGCCAGCAGTTACTCGGGGGGGACAAGACAAGAGACCCAGTACTTC. It translates to CASSYSGGTRQETQYF. This rearrangement joins TRBV6-5 to TRBJ2-5, with D possibly being TRBD2 (7 bases). Germline V gives CDR1 MNHEY, CDR2 SVGAGI. The CDR3 runs 16 residues. V was clipped by 0 bases and J by 2 bases, with 13 bases between them.

The J gene is TRBJ1-2, the V gene TRBV11-2, with TRBD1 matching 9 bases. Germline values: CDR1 SGHAT, CDR2 FQNNGV. Germline trimming cut 8 bases from V and 4 bases from J; bases unmatched to any gene: 11. The length of the CDR3 is 15 residues. CDR3 loop: CASRKPGQGAYGYTF. CDR3 DNA sequence: TGTGCCAGCCGAAAACCGGGACAGGGAGCCTATGGCTACACCTTC.

V is TRBV2 and J is TRBJ1-5; D is ambiguous. The germline V and J ends were trimmed by 8 bases and 6 bases, with 29 bases remaining between them. The germline V gene has CDR1 SNHLY and CDR2 FYNNEI. This CDR3 has 18 residues. As DNA, the CDR3 is TGTGCCAGCCATCGAAGAACCCGGGCCGGCGAGAAGATTCAGCCCCAGCATTTT. Protein product: CASHRRTRAGEKIQPQHF.

As regards this clone: Other nucleotide sequences in the sample specify the same CDR3. The chain has TRBV6-5 and TRBJ1-3; D call uncertain. Germline V gives CDR1 MNHEY, CDR2 SVGAGI. This CDR3 spans 13 amino acids. V dropped 8 bases and J dropped 0 bases, with 8 bases sitting between them. In DNA, the CDR3 is TGTGCCAGCCGGACGGCCTCTGGAAACACCATATATTTT. Its translation is CASRTASGNTIYF.

The V gene is TRBV27, the J gene TRBJ1-1, with 8 bases that match TRBD1. In germline, CDR1 is MNHEY, CDR2 SMNVEV (reference sequence). Losses at the gene ends were 7 bases for V and 8 bases for J; bases not matched to a gene: 15. The CDR3 spans 15 residues. The CDR3 nucleotides read TGTGCCAGCACCTTGAGGGCGACAGGGGTGGGGGAAGCTTTCTTT. Translated, it gives CASTLRATGVGEAFF.